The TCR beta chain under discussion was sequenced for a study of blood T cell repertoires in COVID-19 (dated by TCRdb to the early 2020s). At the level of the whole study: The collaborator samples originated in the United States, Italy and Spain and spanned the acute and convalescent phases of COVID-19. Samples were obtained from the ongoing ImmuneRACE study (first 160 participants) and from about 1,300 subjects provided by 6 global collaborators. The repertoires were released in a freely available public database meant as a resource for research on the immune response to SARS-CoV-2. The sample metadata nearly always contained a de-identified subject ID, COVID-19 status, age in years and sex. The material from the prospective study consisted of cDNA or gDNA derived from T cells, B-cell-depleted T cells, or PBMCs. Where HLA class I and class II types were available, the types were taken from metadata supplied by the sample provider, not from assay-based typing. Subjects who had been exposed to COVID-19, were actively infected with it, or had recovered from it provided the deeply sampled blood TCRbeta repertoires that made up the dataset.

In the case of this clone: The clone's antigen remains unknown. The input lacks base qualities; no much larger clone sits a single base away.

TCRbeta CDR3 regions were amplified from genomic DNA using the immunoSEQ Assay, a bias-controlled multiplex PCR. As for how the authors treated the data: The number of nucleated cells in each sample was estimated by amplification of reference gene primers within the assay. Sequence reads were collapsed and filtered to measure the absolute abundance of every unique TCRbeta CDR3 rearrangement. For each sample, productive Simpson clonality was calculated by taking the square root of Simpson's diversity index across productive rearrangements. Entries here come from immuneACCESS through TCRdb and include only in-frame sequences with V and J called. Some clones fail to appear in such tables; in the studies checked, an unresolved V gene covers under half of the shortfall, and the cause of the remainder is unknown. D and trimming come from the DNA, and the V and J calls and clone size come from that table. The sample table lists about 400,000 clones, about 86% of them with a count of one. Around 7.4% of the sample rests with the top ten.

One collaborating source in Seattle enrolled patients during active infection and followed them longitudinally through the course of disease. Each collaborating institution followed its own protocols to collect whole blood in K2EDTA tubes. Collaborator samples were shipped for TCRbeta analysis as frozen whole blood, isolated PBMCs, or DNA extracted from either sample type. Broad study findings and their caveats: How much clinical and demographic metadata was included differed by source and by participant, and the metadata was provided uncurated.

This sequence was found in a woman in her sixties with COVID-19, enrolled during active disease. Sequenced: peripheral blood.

The DNA reads as follows: TGTGCCATCCCCGCGGAGCGGGGGTCGAACACCGGGGAGCTGTTTTTT. Its amino acids are CAIPAERGSNTGELFF. In this chain, TRBV10-3 is recombined with TRBJ2-2, and 8 junction bases match TRBD2. As encoded in the germline V gene, CDR1 is ENHRY while CDR2 is SYGVKD. For this chain, trimming is 8 bases at the V end and 0 bases at the J end, and the number of junction bases without a gene match is 8. From the cysteine up to the phenylalanine, the CDR3 has a length of 16 residues. The retained sequence is limited to the CDR3, 48 bases, with the frame set at the first base.